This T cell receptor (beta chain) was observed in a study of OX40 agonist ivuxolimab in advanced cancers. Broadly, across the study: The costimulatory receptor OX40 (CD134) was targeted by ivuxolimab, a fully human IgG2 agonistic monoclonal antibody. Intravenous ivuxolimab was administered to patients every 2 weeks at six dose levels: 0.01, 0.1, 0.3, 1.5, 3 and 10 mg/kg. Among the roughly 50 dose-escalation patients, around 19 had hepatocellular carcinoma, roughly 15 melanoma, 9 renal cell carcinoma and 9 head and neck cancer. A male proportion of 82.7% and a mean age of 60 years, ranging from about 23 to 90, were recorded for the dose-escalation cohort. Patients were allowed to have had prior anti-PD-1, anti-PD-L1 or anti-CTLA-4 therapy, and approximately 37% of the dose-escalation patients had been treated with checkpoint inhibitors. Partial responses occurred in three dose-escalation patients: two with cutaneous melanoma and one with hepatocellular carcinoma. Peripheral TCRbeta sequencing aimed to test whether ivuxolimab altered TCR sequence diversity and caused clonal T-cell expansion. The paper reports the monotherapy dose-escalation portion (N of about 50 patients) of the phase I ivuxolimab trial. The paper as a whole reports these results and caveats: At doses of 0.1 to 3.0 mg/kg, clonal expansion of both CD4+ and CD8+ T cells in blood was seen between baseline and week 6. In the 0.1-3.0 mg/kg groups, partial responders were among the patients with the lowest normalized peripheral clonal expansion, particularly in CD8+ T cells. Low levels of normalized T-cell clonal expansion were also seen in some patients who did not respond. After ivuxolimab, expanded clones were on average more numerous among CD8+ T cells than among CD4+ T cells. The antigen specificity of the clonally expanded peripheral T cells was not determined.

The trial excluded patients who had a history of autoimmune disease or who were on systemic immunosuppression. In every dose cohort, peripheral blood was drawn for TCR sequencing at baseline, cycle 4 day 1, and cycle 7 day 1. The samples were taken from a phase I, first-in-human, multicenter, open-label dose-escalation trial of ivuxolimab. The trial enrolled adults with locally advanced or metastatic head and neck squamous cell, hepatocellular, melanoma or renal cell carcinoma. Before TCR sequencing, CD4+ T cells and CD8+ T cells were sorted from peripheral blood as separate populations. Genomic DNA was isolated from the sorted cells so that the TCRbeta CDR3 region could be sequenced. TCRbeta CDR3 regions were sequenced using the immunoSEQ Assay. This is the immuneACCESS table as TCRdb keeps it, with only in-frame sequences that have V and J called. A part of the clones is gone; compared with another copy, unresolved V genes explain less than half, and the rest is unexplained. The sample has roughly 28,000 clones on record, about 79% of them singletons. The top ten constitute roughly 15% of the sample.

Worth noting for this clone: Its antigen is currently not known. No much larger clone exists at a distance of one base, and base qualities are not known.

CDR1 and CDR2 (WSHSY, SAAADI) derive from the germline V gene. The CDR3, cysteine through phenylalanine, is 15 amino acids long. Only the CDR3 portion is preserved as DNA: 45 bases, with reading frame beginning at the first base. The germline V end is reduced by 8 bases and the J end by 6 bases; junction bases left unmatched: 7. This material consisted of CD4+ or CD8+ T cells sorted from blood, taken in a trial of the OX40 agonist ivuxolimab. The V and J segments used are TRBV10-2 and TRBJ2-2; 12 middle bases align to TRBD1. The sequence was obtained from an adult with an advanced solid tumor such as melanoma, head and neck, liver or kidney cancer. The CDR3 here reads CASGGTGGAPGELFF. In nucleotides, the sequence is TGCGCCAGCGGGGGGACAGGGGGCGCACCCGGGGAGCTGTTTTTT.